This T cell receptor beta chain emerged from a study of blood T cell repertoires in COVID-19. Measured with immunoSEQ multiplex PCR; TCRdb has only the in-frame clones, and not every one. Counted here are some 99,000 clones, 85% to 90% occurring once; the ten biggest clones make up about 1.1%. Trimming left V 4 bases short and J 6 bases short, with 21 bases between. The germline CDR1 and CDR2 sequences are SNHLY and FYNNEI. The CDR3 has 16 amino acids. Sequencing was performed on peripheral blood. This sequence was found in a human donor in a cohort sampled during active COVID-19. This sequence joins TRBV2 and TRBJ1-1; D remains ambiguous. The CDR3 spells CASSAGRGGLRAEAFF. Written as DNA, the CDR3 is TGTGCCAGCAGTGCGGGCCGGGGAGGTTTGAGGGCTGAAGCTTTCTTT.